Listed here are 8 T cell receptor beta chains from one sample, sequenced in a study of T cell responses to AZD1222 COVID-19 vaccine. Repertoires were generated with immunoSEQ multiplex PCR, while TCRdb's copy carries only in-frame clones and drops some. Here the sample spans tens of thousands of clones, less than 95% being singletons. The source material was peripheral blood, sampled 28 days after the second AZD1222 dose. These TCRs come from an adult who received the AZD1222 COVID-19 vaccine.

The chain joins TRBV27 to TRBJ1-4; 7 bases align to TRBD1. J lost 3 bases, V lost 4 bases, and 11 bases had no gene match. CDR3 length: 17 amino acids. CDR1 MNHEY and CDR2 SMNVEV come from the germline V gene (reference sequence). The DNA for the CDR3 is TGTGCCAGCAGTTCCGGCAGGGGGAGATTGGCTAATGAAAAACTGTTTTTT. It specifies CASSSGRGRLANEKLFF.

This rearrangement joins TRBV5-1 to TRBJ2-2, with D tentatively TRBD1 (6 bases). This CDR3 has 16 amino acids. Germline V gives CDR1 SGHRS, CDR2 YFSETQ. The ends were cut back, 1 base at V and 2 bases at J, with 12 bases in the middle. For the CDR3, the DNA is TGCGCCAGCAGCTTGCAGGGGATTAAAAACACCGGGGAGCTGTTTTTT. Protein product: CASSLQGIKNTGELFF.

The chain recombines TRBV28 with TRBJ2-1; the match to TRBD2 covers 11 bases. Germline CDR1 is MDHEN and CDR2 is SYDVKM. The CDR3 totals 18 residues. V lost 2 bases to trimming and J lost 4 bases; unmatched junction nucleotides: 10. CDR3 amino acids: CASSLDVFGTSGYNEQFF. The CDR3 DNA sequence: TGTGCCAGCAGTTTAGATGTCTTTGGGACTAGCGGATACAATGAGCAGTTCTTC.

The rearrangement uses TRBV6-1 and TRBJ2-1; TRBD2 matches 7 bases. V trimming: 4 bases; J trimming: 5 bases; junction bases outside the gene matches: 11. Germline CDR1 reads MNHNS; CDR2 reads SASEGT. The CDR3 runs to 16 residues. CDR3 coding DNA: TGTGCCAGCAGTGCAAAGGGTGGCGGGAGTGACAATGAGCAGTTCTTC. Its translation: CASSAKGGGSDNEQFF.

The rearrangement uses TRBV7-9 and TRBJ2-7; TRBD1 agrees at 8 bases. CDR3 length: 14 residues. Germline trimming cut 1 base from V and 5 bases from J; bases unmatched to any gene: 4. Looked up from germline, CDR1 is SEHNR and CDR2 is FQNEAQ (reference sequence). The CDR3 nucleotides read TGTGCCAGCAGCTTAGGGACAGGGACGAACGAGCAGTACTTC. This encodes CASSLGTGTNEQYF.

The table lists this clone with a count of one. This rearrangement joins TRBV2 to TRBJ2-3; D is unresolved. The CDR3 loop spans 12 amino acids. With 3 bases removed from V and 4 bases from J, the gap between germline ends came to 5 bases. CDR1 is SNHLY, CDR2 FYNNEI, per germline. CDR3 DNA: TGTGCCAGCAGTGACTTAGCAGATACGCAGTATTTT. Translation: CASSDLADTQYF.

This sequence joins TRBV27 and TRBJ1-1; possible D gene TRBD1, 6 bases. The CDR3 covers 16 residues. V shed 6 bases and J shed 0 bases, with 17 bases lying between them. Germline CDR1 is MNHEY and CDR2 is SMNVEV (reference sequence). CDR3 in amino acids: CASSPFQGQVNTEAFF. CDR3 coding DNA: TGTGCCAGCAGCCCTTTCCAGGGGCAAGTGAACACTGAAGCTTTCTTT.

The V call is TRBV9, the J call TRBJ2-1; 12 bases agree with TRBD2. The CDR3 is made up of 17 amino acids. V gave up 0 bases and J gave up 7 bases; unmatched junction bases: 8. CDR1 and CDR2 (germline): SGDLS, YYNGEE. The CDR3 sequence is CASSVGGTSGWRNEQFF. CDR3 sequence (DNA): TGTGCCAGCAGCGTAGGGGGGACTAGCGGGTGGAGGAATGAGCAGTTCTTC.